This T cell receptor (beta chain) stems from a study of tumor-infiltrating lymphocytes in primary liver carcinoma. Worth noting for this clonotype: Antigen unknown. One junction end disagrees with the germline gene, perhaps due to a read error.

The CDR3 sequence is 18 residues long. Findings and limits, study-wide: The top-250-clone fraction was significantly higher in tumors than in blood (p = 0.039).

With a constant-region primer, TCR beta cDNA was made from about 0.55 ug of total RNA. Libraries of TCR beta came from three nested multiplex PCR rounds with slightly modified ARM-PCR. The two initial PCR rounds, about 9 cycles each, used TRBV1-TRBV30 forward and C-beta reverse primers. A single record per CDR3 protein comes from TCRdb applying MiXCR to the multiplex PCR reads. The sample includes 110,000 or so distinct CDR3 sequences, approximately 78% of them seen just once. Co-extraction yielded RNA and DNA from around 20-30 mg of unsorted bulk tissue. Surgical resection served as treatment for the primary liver carcinoma of these patients.

The sequence came from a man in his forties or fifties with primary liver carcinoma and hepatitis B virus infection. V usage is TRBV12-3 or TRBV12-4 and J usage is TRBJ1-2, with D unresolved. The material sequenced was liver tumor tissue from sampling region 3. The subset was: tumor region T3, left-lateral pole. The CDR3 sequence: CASSFGWSPRQSNYGYTF. CDR3 in DNA: TGTGCCAGCAGTTTTGGATGGTCTCCGCGGCAGTCAAACTATGGCTACACTTTC.